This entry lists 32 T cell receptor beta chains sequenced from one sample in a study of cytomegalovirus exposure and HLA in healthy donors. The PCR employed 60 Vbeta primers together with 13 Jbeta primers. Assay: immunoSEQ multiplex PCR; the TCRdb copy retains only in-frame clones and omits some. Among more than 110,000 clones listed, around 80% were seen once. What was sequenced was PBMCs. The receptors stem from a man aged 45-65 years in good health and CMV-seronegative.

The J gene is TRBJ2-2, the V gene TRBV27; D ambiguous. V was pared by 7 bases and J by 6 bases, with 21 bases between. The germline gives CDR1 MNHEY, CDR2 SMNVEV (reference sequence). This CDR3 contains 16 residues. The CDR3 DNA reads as TGTGCCAGCACCCGAGGAGCGAGGCATGCTTCCGGGGAGCTGTTTTTT. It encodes CASTRGARHASGELFF.

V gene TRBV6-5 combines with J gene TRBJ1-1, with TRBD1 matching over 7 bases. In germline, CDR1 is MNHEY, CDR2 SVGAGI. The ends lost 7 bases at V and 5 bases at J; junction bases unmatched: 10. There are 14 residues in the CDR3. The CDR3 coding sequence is TGTGCCAGCATCCGACAGGGCGGTTGGACTGAAGCTTTCTTT. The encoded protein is CASIRQGGWTEAFF.

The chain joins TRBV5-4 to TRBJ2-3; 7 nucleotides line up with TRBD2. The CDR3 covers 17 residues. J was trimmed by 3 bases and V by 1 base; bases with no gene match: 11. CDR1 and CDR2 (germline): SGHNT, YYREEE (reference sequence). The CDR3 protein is CASSLRGPGGGTDTQYF. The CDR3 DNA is TGTGCCAGCAGCTTGCGTGGTCCAGGCGGGGGTACAGATACGCAGTATTTT.

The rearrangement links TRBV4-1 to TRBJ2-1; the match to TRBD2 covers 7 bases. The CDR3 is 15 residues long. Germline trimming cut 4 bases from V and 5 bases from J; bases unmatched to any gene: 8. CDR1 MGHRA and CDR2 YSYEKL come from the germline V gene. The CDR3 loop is CASSRTGTTNNEQFF. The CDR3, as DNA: TGCGCCAGCAGCCGAACCGGGACTACTAACAATGAGCAGTTCTTC.

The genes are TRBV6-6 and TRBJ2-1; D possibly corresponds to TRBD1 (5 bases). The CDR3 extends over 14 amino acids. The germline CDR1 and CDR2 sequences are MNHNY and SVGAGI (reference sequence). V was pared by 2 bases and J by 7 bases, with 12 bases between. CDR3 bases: TGTGCCAGCAGTTACGACAGCTTCGGGAATGAGCAGTTCTTC. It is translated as CASSYDSFGNEQFF.

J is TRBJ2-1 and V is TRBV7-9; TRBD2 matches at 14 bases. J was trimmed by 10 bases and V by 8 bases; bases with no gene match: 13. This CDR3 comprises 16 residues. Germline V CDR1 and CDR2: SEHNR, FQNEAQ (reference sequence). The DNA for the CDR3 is TGTGCCAGCGCCTCACCGGGACTAGCGGGAGCAGGCGAGCAGTTCTTC. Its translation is CASASPGLAGAGEQFF.

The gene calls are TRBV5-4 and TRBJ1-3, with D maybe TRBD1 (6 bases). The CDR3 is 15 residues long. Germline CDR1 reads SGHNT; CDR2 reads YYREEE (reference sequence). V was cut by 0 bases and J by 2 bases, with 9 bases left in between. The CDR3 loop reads CASSLDRAPGNTIYF. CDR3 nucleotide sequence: TGTGCCAGCAGCTTGGACAGGGCCCCTGGAAACACCATATATTTT.

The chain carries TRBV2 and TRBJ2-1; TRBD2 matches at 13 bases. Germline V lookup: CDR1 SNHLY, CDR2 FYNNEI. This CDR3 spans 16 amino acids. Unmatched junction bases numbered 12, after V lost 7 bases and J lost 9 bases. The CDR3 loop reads CASKTSGRAWSGEQFF. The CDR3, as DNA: TGTGCCAGCAAAACTAGCGGGAGGGCCTGGTCTGGTGAGCAGTTCTTC.

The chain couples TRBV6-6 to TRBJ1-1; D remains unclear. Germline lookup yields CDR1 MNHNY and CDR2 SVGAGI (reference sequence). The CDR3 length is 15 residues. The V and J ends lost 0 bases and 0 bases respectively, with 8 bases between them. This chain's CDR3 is CASSYSLQLNTEAFF. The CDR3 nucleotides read TGTGCCAGCAGTTACTCGCTACAGCTGAACACTGAAGCTTTCTTT.

CDR3 residues: CASRDRDRGSQETQYF. Written as DNA, the CDR3 is TGTGCCAGTAGGGACCGGGACAGGGGGAGTCAAGAGACCCAGTACTTC. The chain recombines TRBV19 with TRBJ2-5, with 11 bases fitting TRBD1. V trimming: 6 bases; J trimming: 2 bases; junction bases outside the gene matches: 8. The CDR3 sequence is 16 residues long. Germline values: CDR1 LNHDA, CDR2 SQIVND (reference sequence).

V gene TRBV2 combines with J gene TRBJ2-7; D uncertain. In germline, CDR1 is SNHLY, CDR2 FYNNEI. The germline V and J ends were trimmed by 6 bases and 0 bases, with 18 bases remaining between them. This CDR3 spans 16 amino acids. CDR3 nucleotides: TGTGCCAGCAGGACCCTAGGAGACTTCCTCTCCTACGAGCAGTACTTC. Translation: CASRTLGDFLSYEQYF.

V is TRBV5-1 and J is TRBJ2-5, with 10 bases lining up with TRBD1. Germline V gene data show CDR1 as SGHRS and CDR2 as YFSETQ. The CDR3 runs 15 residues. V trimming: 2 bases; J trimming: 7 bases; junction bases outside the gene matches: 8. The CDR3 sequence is CASSFRQGASGTQYF. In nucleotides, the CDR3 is TGCGCCAGCAGCTTCCGACAGGGGGCGTCGGGGACCCAGTACTTC.

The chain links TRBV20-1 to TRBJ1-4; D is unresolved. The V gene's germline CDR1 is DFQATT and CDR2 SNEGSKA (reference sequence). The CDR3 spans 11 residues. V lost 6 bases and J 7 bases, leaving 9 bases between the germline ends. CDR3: CSAGVGEKLFF. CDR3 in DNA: TGCAGTGCCGGGGTCGGTGAAAAACTGTTTTTT.

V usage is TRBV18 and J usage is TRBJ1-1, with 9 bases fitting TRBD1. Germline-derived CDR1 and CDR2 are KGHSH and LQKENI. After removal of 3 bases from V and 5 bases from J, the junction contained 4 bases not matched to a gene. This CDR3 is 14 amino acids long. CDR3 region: CASSPDRGGTEAFF. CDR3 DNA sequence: TGTGCCAGCTCACCGGACAGGGGAGGGACTGAAGCTTTCTTT.

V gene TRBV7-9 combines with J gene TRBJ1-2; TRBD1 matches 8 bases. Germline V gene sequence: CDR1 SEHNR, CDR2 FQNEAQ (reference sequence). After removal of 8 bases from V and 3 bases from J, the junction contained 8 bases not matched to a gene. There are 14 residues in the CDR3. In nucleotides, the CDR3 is TGTGCCAGCCGACCGGACAGGGAGGACTATGGCTACACCTTC. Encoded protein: CASRPDREDYGYTF. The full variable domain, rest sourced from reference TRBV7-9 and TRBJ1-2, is DTGVSQNPRHKITKRGQNVTFRCDPISEHNRLYWYRQTLGQGPEFLTYFQNEAQLEKSRLLSDRFSAERPKGSFSTLEIQRTEQGDSAMYLCASRPDREDYGYTFGSGTRLTVV.

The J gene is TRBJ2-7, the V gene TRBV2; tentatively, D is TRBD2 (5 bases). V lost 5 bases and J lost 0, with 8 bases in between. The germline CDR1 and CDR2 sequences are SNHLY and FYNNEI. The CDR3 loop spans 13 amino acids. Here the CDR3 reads CASSNRGSYEQYF. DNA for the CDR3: TGTGCCAGCAGTAATCGGGGCTCCTACGAGCAGTACTTC.

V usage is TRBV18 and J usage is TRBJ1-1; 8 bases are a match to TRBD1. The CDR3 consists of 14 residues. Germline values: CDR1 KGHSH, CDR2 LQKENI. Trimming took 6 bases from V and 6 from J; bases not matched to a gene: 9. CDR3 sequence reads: CASSPGQGESEAFF. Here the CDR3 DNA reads TGTGCCAGCTCCCCTGGACAGGGAGAGTCTGAAGCTTTCTTT.

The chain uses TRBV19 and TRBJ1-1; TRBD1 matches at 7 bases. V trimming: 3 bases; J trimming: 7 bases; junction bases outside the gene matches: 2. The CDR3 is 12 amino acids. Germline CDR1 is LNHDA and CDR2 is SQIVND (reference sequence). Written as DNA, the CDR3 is TGTGCCAGTAGTATCGACAGGGATGAAGCTTTCTTT. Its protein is CASSIDRDEAFF.

CDR3 amino acids: CASSLAGTLNTEAFF. CDR3 sequence (DNA): TGTGCCAGCAGCTTAGCGGGGACACTGAACACTGAAGCTTTCTTT. This chain connects TRBV7-9 to TRBJ1-1; D may be TRBD1 (6 bases). Germline CDR1 is SEHNR and CDR2 is FQNEAQ (reference sequence). The CDR3 runs to 15 residues. V lost 0 bases and J lost 0, with 8 bases in between.

As DNA, the CDR3 is TGCGCCAGCAGCTTGGGCGGCTCTAATGAAAAACTGTTTTTT. It encodes CASSLGGSNEKLFF. The chain is built from TRBV5-1 and TRBJ1-4; no firm D call. Germline CDR1 reads SGHRS; CDR2 reads YFSETQ. The CDR3 sequence is 14 residues long. V lost 0 bases and J 3 bases, leaving 6 bases between the germline ends.

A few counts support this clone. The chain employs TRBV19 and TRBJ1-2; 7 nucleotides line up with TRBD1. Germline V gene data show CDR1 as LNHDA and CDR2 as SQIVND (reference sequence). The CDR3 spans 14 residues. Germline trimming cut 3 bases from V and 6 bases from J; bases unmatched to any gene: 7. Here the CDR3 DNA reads TGTGCCAGTAGTATGGAGGGGGCGAGAGATGGCTACACCTTC. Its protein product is CASSMEGARDGYTF.

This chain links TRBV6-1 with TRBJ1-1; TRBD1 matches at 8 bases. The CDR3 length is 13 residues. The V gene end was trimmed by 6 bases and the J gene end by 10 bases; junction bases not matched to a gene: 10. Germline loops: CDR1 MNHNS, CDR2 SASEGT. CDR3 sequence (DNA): TGTGCCAGCAGGAATCCGGACAGGGAGCTAGCTTTCTTT. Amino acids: CASRNPDRELAFF.

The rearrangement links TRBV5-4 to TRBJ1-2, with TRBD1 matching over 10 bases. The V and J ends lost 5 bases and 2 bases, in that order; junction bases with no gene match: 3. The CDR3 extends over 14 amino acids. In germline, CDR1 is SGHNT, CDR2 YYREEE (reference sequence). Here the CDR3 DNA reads TGTGCCAGCAGTGGGGACAGGGGAAACTATGGCTACACCTTC. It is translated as CASSGDRGNYGYTF.

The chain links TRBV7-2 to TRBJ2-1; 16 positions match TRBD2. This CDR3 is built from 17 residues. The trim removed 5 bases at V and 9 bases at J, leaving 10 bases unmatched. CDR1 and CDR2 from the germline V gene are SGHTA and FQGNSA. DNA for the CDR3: TGTGCCAGCAGCGCTCCGGGACTAGCGGGGGGGCCGGCTGAGCAGTTCTTC. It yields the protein CASSAPGLAGGPAEQFF.

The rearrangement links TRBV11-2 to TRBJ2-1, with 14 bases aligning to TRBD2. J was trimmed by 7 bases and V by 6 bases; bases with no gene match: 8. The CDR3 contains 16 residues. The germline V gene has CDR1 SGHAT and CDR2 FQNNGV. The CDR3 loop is CASRNTGTSGSNEQFF. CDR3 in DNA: TGTGCCAGCAGAAACACCGGGACTAGCGGGAGTAATGAGCAGTTCTTC.

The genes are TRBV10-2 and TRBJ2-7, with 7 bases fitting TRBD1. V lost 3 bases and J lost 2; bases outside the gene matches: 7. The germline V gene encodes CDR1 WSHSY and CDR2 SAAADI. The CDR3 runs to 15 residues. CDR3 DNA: TGCGCCAGCAGTGACCGGACAGGACCGGCCTACGAGCAGTACTTC. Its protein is CASSDRTGPAYEQYF.

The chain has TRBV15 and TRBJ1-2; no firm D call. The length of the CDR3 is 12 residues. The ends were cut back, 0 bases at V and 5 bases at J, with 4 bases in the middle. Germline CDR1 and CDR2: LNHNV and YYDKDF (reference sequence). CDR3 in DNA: TGTGCCACCAGCAGAGAGAGATATGGCTACACCTTC. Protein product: CATSRERYGYTF. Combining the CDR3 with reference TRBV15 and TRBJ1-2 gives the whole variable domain DAMVIQNPRYQVTQFGKPVTLSCSQTLNHNVMYWYQQKSSQAPKLLFHYYDKDFNNEADTPDNFQSRRPNTSFCFLDIRSPGLGDTAMYLCATSRERYGYTFGSGTRLTVV.

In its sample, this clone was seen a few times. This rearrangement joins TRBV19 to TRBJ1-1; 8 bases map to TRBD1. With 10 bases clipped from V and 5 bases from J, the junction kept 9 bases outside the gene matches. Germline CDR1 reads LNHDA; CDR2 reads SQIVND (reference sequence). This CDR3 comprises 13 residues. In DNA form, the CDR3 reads TGTGCCACCTTGGACAGGGTATTAACTGAAGCTTTCTTT. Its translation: CATLDRVLTEAFF.

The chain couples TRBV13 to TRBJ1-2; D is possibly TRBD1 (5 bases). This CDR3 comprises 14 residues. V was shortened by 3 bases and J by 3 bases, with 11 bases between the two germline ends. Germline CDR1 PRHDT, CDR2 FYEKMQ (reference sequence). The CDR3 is CASSFRGMDYGYTF. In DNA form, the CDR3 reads TGTGCCAGCAGCTTCCGGGGGATGGACTATGGCTACACCTTC.

CDR3 region: CASSLGGYEQYF. CDR3 in DNA: TGCGCCAGCAGCTTAGGCGGCTACGAGCAGTACTTC. The V call is TRBV10-1, the J call TRBJ2-7; D ambiguous. The CDR3 contains 12 residues. Trimming pared 6 bases from V and 3 bases from J, leaving 9 bases between. Per the germline V gene, CDR1 is WNHNN and CDR2 is SYGVQD (reference sequence).

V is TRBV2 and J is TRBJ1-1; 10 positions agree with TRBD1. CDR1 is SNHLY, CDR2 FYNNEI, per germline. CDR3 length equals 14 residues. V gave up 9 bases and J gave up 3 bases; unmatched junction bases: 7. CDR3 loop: CASTYGQGDTEAFF. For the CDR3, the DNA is TGTGCCAGTACTTACGGACAGGGGGACACTGAAGCTTTCTTT. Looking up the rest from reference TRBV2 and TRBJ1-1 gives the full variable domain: EPEVTQTPSHQVTQMGQEVILRCVPISNHLYFYWYRQILGQKVEFLVSFYNNEISEKSEIFDDQFSVERPDGSNFTLKIRSTKLEDSAMYFCASTYGQGDTEAFFGQGTRLTVV.

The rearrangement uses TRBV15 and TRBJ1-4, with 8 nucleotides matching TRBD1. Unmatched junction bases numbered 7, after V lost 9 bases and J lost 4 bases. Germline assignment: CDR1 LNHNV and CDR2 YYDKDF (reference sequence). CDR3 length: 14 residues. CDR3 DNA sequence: TGTGCCACTGCAGGACAGGGCATTAATGAAAAACTGTTTTTT. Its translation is CATAGQGINEKLFF.